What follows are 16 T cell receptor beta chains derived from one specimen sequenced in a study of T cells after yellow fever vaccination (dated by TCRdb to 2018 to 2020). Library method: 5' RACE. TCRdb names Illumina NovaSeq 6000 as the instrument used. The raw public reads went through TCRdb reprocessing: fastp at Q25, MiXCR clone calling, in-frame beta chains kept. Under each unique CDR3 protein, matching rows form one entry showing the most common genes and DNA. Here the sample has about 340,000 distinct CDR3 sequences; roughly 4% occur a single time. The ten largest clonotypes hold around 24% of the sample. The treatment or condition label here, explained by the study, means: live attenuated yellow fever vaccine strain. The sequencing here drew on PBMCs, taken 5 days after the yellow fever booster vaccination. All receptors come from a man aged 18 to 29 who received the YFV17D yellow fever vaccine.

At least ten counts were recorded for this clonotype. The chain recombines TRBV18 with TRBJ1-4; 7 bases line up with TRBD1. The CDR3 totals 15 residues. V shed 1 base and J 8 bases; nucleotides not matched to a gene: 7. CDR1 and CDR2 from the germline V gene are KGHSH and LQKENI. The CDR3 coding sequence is TGTGCCAGCTCACCACGGGACAGCCCTAGGGAAAAACTGTTTTTT. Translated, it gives CASSPRDSPREKLFF.

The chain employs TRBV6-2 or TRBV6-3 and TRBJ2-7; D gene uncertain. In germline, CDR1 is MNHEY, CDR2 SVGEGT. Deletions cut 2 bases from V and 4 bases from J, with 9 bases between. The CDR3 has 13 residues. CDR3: CASSYRTRYEQYV. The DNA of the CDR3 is TGTGCCAGCAGTTACCGGACGAGATACGAGCAGTACGTC.

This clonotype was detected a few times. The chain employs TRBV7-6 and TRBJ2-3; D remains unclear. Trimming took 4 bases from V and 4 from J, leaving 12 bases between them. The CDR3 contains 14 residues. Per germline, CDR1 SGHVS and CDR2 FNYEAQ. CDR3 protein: CASSSLRSSDTQYF. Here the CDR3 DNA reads TGTGCCAGCAGCTCGCTCCGGTCTTCAGATACGCAGTATTTT.

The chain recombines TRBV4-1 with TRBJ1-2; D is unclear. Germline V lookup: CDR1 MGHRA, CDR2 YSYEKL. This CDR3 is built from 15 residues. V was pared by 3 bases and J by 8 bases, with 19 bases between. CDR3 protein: CASSQERGTRSGYTF. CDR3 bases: TGCGCCAGCAGCCAGGAACGAGGAACTCGGTCGGGCTACACCTTC.

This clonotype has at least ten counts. The CDR3 loop reads CARGTLRLQSSYEQYF. In nucleotides, the CDR3 is TGCGCCAGAGGGACTCTCCGTCTCCAAAGCTCCTACGAGCAGTACTTC. The chain combines TRBV5-1 with TRBJ2-7; possible D gene TRBD2, 6 bases. Germline V gives CDR1 SGHRS, CDR2 YFSETQ. Trimming removed 8 bases from V and 0 bases from J, with 21 bases in between. This CDR3 comprises 16 residues.

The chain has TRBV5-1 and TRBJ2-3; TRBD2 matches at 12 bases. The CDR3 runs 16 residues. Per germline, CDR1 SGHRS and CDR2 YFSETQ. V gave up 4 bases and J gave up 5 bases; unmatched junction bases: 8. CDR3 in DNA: TGCGCCAGCAGCAGTGTTCTAGCGGGGGGGCAAGATACGCAGTATTTT. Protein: CASSSVLAGGQDTQYF.

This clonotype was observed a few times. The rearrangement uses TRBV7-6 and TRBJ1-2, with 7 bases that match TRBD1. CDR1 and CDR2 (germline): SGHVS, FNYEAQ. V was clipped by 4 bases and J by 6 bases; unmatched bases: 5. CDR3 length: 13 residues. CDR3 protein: CASSSTGTNGYTF. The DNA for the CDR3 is TGTGCCAGCAGCTCGACAGGGACTAATGGCTACACCTTC.

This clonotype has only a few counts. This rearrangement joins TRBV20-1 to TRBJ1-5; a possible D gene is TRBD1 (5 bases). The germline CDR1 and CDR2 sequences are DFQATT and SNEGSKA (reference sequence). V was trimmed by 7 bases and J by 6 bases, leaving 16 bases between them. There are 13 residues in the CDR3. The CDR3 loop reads CSGKRLGTQPQHF. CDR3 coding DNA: TGCAGTGGTAAAAGGCTGGGGACTCAGCCCCAGCATTTT.

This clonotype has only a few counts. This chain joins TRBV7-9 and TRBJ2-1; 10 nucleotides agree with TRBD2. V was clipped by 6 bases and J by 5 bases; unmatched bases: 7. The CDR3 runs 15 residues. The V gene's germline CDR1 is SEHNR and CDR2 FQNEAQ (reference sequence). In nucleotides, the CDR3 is TGTGCCAGCAGACCAAGCGGGGGGGCCAACAATGAGCAGTTCTTC. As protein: CASRPSGGANNEQFF.

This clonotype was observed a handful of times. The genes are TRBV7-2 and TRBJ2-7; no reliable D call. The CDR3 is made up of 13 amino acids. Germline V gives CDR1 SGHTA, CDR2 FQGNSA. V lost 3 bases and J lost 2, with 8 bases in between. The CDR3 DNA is TGTGCCAGCAGCTTGTCGGCAGCCTACGAGCAGTACGTC. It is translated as CASSLSAAYEQYV.

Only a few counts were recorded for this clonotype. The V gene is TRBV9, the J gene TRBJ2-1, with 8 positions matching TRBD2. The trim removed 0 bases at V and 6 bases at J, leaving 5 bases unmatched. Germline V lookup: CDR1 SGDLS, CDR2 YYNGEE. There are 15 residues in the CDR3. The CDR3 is CASSVELAETNEQFF. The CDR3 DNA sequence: TGTGCCAGCAGCGTAGAACTAGCGGAGACCAATGAGCAGTTCTTC.

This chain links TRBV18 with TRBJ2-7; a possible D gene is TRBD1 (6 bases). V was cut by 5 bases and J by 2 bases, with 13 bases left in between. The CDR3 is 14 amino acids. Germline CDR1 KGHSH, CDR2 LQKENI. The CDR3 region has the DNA TGTGCCAGCTCATCCTACAGGGTTCCCTACGAGCAGTACGTC. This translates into CASSSYRVPYEQYV.

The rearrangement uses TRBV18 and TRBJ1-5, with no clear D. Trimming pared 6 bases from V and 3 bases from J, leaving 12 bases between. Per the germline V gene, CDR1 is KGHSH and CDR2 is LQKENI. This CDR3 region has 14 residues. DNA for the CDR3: TGTGCCAGCTCCACTGCGGGGAACAATCAGCCCCAGCATTTT. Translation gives CASSTAGNNQPQHF.

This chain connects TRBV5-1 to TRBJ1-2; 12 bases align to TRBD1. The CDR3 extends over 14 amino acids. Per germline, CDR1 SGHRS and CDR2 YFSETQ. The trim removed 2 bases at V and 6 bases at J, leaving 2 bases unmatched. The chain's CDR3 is CASSFGTGGDGYTF. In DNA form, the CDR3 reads TGCGCCAGCAGCTTCGGGACAGGGGGCGATGGCTACACCTTC.

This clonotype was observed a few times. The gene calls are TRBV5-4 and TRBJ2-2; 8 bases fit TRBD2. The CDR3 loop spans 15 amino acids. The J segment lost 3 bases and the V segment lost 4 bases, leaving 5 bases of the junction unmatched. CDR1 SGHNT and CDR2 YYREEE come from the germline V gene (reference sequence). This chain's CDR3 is CASSHRGGDTGELFF. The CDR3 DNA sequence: TGTGCCAGCAGCCACCGGGGGGGCGACACCGGGGAGCTGTTTTTT.

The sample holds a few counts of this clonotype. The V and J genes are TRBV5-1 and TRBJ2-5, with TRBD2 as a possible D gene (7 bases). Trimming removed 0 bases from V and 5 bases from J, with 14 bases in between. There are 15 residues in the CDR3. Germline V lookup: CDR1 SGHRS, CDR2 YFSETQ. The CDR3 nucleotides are TGCGCCAGCAGCTTGGCCGAAGGGAGGGGGGAGACCCAGTACTTC. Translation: CASSLAEGRGETQYF.